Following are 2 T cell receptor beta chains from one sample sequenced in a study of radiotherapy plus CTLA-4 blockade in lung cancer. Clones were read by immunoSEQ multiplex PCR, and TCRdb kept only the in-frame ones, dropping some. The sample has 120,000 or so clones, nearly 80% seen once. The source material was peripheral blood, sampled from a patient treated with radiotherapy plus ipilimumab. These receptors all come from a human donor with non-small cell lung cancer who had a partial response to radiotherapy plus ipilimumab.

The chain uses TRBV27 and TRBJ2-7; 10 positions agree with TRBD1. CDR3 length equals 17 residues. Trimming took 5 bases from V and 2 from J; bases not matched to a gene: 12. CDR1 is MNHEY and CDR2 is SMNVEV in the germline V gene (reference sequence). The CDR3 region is CASSLGTGALIAYEQYF. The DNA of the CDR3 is TGTGCCAGCAGTCTCGGGACAGGGGCCCTCATCGCCTACGAGCAGTACTTC.

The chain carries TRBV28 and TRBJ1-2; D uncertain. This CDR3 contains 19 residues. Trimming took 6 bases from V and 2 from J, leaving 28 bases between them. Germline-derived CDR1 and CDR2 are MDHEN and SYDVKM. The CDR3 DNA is TGTGCCAGCAGCCGCCCGTACTCAAAGACAAAGACAAGCAACTATGGCTACACCTTC. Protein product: CASSRPYSKTKTSNYGYTF.